The sample holds one count of the clone carrying this T cell receptor beta chain. The data were obtained in a study of blood T cell repertoires in COVID-19. At the level of the study: Samples came from the United States, Italy and Spain, spanning acute and convalescent COVID-19. From T cells, B-cell-depleted T cells, or PBMCs came the material, which was cDNA or gDNA.

Those who participated ranged in age from roughly 18 to 90 years and resided in about two dozen US areas. CDR1 and CDR2 from the germline V gene are MGHRA and YSYEKL. This CDR3 is 16 amino acids long. Between the trimmed V and J ends, which lost 2 bases and 4 bases, there was a span of 15 bases. Authors' processing steps: Counts of nucleated cells, estimated from reference gene primer amplification, were obtained. TCRdb's copy holds only in-frame clones and misses some; the assay was immunoSEQ multiplex PCR. The DNA was the basis for D and trimming; V, J and clone size are from that table. This repertoire shows some 400,000 clones, around 87% found once; its top ten account for 1% to 1.5%.

Sample: PBMCs or T cells enriched from blood (not recorded which). The V gene is TRBV4-1, the J gene TRBJ1-3; no reliable D call. The origin of this receptor is a young man who had recovered from COVID-19. The CDR3 reads CASSQYYLWRGNTIYF. The CDR3 DNA sequence: TGCGCCAGCAGCCAATACTACCTCTGGCGAGGAAACACCATATATTTT.